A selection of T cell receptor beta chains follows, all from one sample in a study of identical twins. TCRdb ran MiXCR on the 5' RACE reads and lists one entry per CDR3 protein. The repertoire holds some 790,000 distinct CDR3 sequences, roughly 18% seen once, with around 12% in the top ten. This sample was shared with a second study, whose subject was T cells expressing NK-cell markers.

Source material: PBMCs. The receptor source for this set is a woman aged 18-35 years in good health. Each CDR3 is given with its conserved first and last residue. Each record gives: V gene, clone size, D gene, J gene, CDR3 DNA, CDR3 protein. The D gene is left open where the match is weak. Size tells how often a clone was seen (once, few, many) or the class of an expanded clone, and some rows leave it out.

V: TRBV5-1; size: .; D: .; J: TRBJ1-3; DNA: TGCGCCAGCAGCTTGGGCGGGGATGCTGGAAACACCATATATTTT; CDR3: CASSLGGDAGNTIYF
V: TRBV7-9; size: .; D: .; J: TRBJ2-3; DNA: TGTGCCAGCTTAGGTCGTGACACAGATACGCAGTATTTT; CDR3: CASLGRDTDTQYF
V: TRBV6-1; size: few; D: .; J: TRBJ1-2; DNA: TGTGCCAGCAGCCAGACCCTAGCTAACTATGGCTACACCTTC; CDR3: CASSQTLANYGYTF
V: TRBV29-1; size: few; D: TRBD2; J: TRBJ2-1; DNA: TGCAGCGTGGACCCTAGCGGGGCTGAGCAGTTCTTC; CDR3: CSVDPSGAEQFF
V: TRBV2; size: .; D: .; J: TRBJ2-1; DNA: TGTGCCAGCAGTGAACTGACTATGACGGGGGAGCAGTTCTTC; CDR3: CASSELTMTGEQFF
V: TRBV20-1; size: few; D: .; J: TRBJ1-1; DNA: TGCAGTGCTAGAGATACGGGGGGGGGCTTTAACACTGAAGCTTTCTTT; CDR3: CSARDTGGGFNTEAFF
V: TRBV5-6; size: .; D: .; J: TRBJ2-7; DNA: TGTGCCAGCAGCTACTCCCAGACCGAGCAGTACTTC; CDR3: CASSYSQTEQYF
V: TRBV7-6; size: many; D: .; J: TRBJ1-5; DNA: TGTGCCAGCAGCTTAGGCCAGGGAATAGGTCAGCCCCAGCATTTT; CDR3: CASSLGQGIGQPQHF
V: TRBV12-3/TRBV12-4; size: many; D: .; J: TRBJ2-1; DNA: TGTGCCAGCAGTAACGGAGGTGAGCAGTTCTTC; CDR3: CASSNGGEQFF
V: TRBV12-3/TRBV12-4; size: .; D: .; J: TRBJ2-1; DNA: TGTGCCAGCATCCAGGGGCCCCCTAACTACAATGAGCAGTTCTTC; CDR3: CASIQGPPNYNEQFF
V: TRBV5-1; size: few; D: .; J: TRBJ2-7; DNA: TGCGCCAGCAGCTTGACGGGGAATACCGCCTACGAGCAGTACTTC; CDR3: CASSLTGNTAYEQYF
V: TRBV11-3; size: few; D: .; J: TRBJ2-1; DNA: TGTGCCAGCAGCTTAGGGGGACGTTTCGGCAATGAGCAGTTCTTC; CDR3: CASSLGGRFGNEQFF
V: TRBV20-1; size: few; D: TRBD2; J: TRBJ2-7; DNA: TGCAGTGCCCTGGGGACTAGCGGGAGGACCTACGAGCAGTACTTC; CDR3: CSALGTSGRTYEQYF
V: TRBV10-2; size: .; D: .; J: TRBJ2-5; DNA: TGCGCCAGCAGTGAGTTCAGTAGGCAAGAGACCCAGTACTTC; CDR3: CASSEFSRQETQYF
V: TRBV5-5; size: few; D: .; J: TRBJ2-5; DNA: TGTGCCAGCAGACCTCCCCCGGGACACCCCTCGGGGGAGACCCAGTACTTC; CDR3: CASRPPPGHPSGETQYF
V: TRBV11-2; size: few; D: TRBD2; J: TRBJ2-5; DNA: TGTGCCAGCAGATCCAGCGGGAGGTCCGTTTCCCAGTACTTC; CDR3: CASRSSGRSVSQYF